This T cell receptor (beta chain) was retrieved from a study of blood T cell repertoires in COVID-19. There are 16 residues in the CDR3. In germline, CDR1 is LGHDT, CDR2 YNNKEL (reference sequence). Trimming shortened V by 6 bases and J by 0 bases, and 15 bases separated the two germline ends. Sequenced by immunoSEQ multiplex PCR; TCRdb stores in-frame clones only, minus some. The repertoire includes about 140,000 clones, about 85% of them detected once, and 2.5% sits in the top ten. This clone was seen more than once but under ten times. The TCR was taken from a human donor with COVID-19, enrolled during active disease. The donor label of this sample is uncertain. Sequenced input: peripheral blood. The V gene is TRBV3-1 (or the pseudogene TRBV3-2), the J gene TRBJ1-3, with a weak D call TRBD1 (6 bases). The CDR3, as DNA: TGTGCCAGCAGTGGATCCGGGACACTCTCTGGAAACACCATATATTTT. Translation gives CASSGSGTLSGNTIYF.